This TCR beta chain was sequenced in a study of shared clonotypes between healthy human individuals. Trimming removed 1 base at V and 0 bases at J, with 6 bases between. Germline CDR1 and CDR2: SGHRS and YFSETQ. CDR3 length equals 14 residues. Data came from immunoSEQ multiplex PCR; TCRdb stores just in-frame clones and leaves some out. The sample lists around 640,000 clones, roughly 96% occurring once. Naive CD8 cells were CD45RO-negative, positively selected for CCR7, excluding terminally differentiated effector memory CD45RA+ cells. The origin of this receptor is a woman aged 25-40 years in good health. The sample was naive CD8+ T cells sorted from blood. The V call is TRBV5-1, the J call TRBJ2-3; D is unclear. CDR3 in DNA: TGCGCCAGCAGCTTGAGAGCGAGCACAGATACGCAGTATTTT. Its protein is CASSLRASTDTQYF.